The rows below give T cell receptor beta chains drawn from one sample of a study of cytomegalovirus exposure and HLA in healthy donors. Method: immunoSEQ multiplex PCR; TCRdb's copy keeps in-frame clones and lacks some. The sample holds more than 150,000 clones, more than 60% seen once. Sequencing was carried out using PBMCs. The receptors originated from a man younger than 35 in good health and CMV-seronegative. The CDR3 runs from the conserved cysteine through the conserved F or W. A D gene is named only where the DNA matches it firmly.

CDR3,V,D
CASRSTGQGNEQYF,TRBV7-2,TRBD1
CSVVGSFYEQYF,TRBV29-1,NA
CASSQVGGPYNEQFF,TRBV4-3,NA
CSVLDRGSNYGYTF,TRBV29-1,TRBD1
CASSQDLLQGNTEAFF,TRBV4-3,NA
CASSVQGNEQFF,TRBV9,NA
CASSLGTSTGGGYTF,TRBV7-8,NA
CAISQVDEQFF,TRBV10-3,NA
CASSRSSGQSSYEQYF,TRBV7-9,TRBD2
CAWSGGLRSGYTF,TRBV30,NA
CASSLGPEANYGYTF,TRBV7-2,NA
CAWSAGVANYGYTF,TRBV30,NA
CASSLWQGASPLHF,TRBV5-5,TRBD1
CALRTGRDTEAFF,TRBV10-3,TRBD1
CASIWADTSYEQYF,TRBV2,NA